This TCR beta chain was profiled in a study of shared clonotypes between healthy human individuals. CDR1 and CDR2 (germline): MNHEY, SVGAGI. This CDR3 has 13 residues. Trimming removed 6 bases from V and 8 bases from J; junction bases left unmatched: 9. A remark on this clone: Antigen unknown.

General study results and limits: The researchers took only blood, and tissue repertoires probably look different.

In the original analysis: Junction-only sequences produced by ImmunoSEQ had no quality scores, so filtering differed. Clones were sequenced by immunoSEQ multiplex PCR, and TCRdb holds only the in-frame ones, with some missing. Clonal size and the V and J genes are those of that table, whereas D and trimming came from the DNA. The sample gives over 950,000 clones, approximately 75% of which show up once; roughly 0.83% is in the top ten. The rearrangement uses TRBV6-5 and TRBJ1-1; 7 positions agree with TRBD1. The sequencing input was memory CD4+ T cells from PBMCs. Subset: CD45RA-negative fraction. The TCR comes from a man aged 18 to 30 in good health. Some clones in this sample may be carry-over from other donors' samples. The CDR3 here is CASSPTTGPEAFF. The CDR3 DNA follows: TGTGCCAGCAGCCCAACGACAGGGCCCGAAGCTTTCTTT.